A single sample is the source of the 31 T cell receptor beta chains below, sequenced in a study of response to subunit inactivated influenza vaccine. From the RT-PCR reads, TCRdb called clonotypes with MiXCR, one entry per CDR3 protein. Counted here are over 650,000 distinct CDR3 sequences, about 18% occurring once; the ten biggest clones make up around 9.9%. The sample in question was PBMCs from blood, obtained less than 6 days after vaccination. All receptors derive from a man aged 50 to 60 who received an inactivated influenza vaccine.

Only one count was recorded for this clonotype. V is TRBV4-3 and J is TRBJ2-1, with D perhaps matching TRBD1 (7 bases). This CDR3 is built from 16 residues. V lost 1 base, J lost 3 bases, and 13 bases lay in between. Germline CDR1 LGHNA, CDR2 YSLEER. DNA for the CDR3: TGCGCCAGCAGCCAAGGCGGGACAGAGAGCTACAATGAGCAGTTCTTC. Its protein product is CASSQGGTESYNEQFF.

Ten or more counts support this clonotype. The junction departs from the called germline gene at one end, perhaps through a read error. The V call is TRBV12-3 or TRBV12-4, the J call TRBJ2-1; D ambiguous. The CDR3 is 11 amino acids. CDR3 in DNA: TGTGCCAGCAGTTTACAGCCGCCCGTAGTCTTC. Protein: CASSLQPPVVF.

This clonotype occurred a few times. The chain couples TRBV11-2 to TRBJ2-3; 7 bases map to TRBD1. This CDR3 is 15 amino acids long. Trimming took 5 bases from V and 2 from J; bases not matched to a gene: 7. Germline CDR1 SGHAT, CDR2 FQNNGV. The CDR3 DNA reads TGTGCCAGCAGCCCTCAGACAGGGCCCACAGATACGCAGTATTTT. Residues: CASSPQTGPTDTQYF.

V gene TRBV12-3 or TRBV12-4 combines with J gene TRBJ2-1; 10 positions agree with TRBD1. The CDR3 loop spans 21 amino acids. The trim removed 2 bases at V and 4 bases at J, leaving 20 bases unmatched. This chain's CDR3 is CASSLWWRQGAQTTLYNEQFF. The DNA for the CDR3 is TGTGCCAGCAGTTTATGGTGGAGACAGGGGGCGCAAACGACCCTTTACAATGAGCAGTTCTTC.

The chain employs TRBV10-3 and TRBJ2-3; 8 bases are shared with TRBD2. Per germline, CDR1 ENHRY and CDR2 SYGVKD. The length of the CDR3 is 14 residues. Trimming cost V 8 bases and J 2 bases; bases outside gene matches: 6. CDR3 residues: CAIGIAGFTDTQYF. The CDR3 bases are TGTGCCATCGGTATAGCGGGATTCACAGATACGCAGTATTTT.

This clonotype is a singleton in its sample. The CDR3 DNA reads TGTGCCAGCAGCACCTGGACTAGCTGGGATTACAATGAGCAGTTCTTC. This sequence encodes CASSTWTSWDYNEQFF. The J gene is TRBJ2-1, the V gene TRBV7-9, with TRBD2 matching over 8 bases. The germline V gene encodes CDR1 SEHNR and CDR2 FQNEAQ (reference sequence). The CDR3 extends over 16 amino acids. V was pared by 5 bases and J by 4 bases, with 10 bases of the junction left unmatched.

This clonotype was seen ten or more times. J is TRBJ1-1 and V is TRBV12-3 or TRBV12-4; TRBD1 might be the D (5 bases). The CDR3 length is 12 residues. Between the trimmed V and J ends, which lost 6 bases and 7 bases, there was a span of 12 bases. The CDR3 loop is CASSKTALEAFF. The CDR3 DNA sequence: TGTGCCAGCAGCAAGACAGCCCTTGAAGCTTTCTTT.

The chain combines TRBV20-1 with TRBJ1-2; D might be TRBD1 (6 bases). V lost 6 bases, J lost 7 bases, and 33 bases lay in between. The CDR3 sequence is 18 residues long. The germline gives CDR1 DFQATT, CDR2 SNEGSKA (reference sequence). Written as DNA, the CDR3 is TGCAGTGCCCGGGTGGGGGTTCAACGGGACAAGGCATACTGTGGCTACACCTTC. This codes for CSARVGVQRDKAYCGYTF.

There are many counts of this clonotype. The chain joins TRBV20-1 to TRBJ2-1; 12 nucleotides agree with TRBD2. Germline values: CDR1 DFQATT, CDR2 SNEGSKA (reference sequence). This CDR3 spans 14 amino acids. CDR3 region: CRPTSGGFEDEQFF. For the CDR3, the DNA is TGCAGGCCGACTAGCGGGGGCTTTGAGGATGAGCAGTTCTTC.

The rearrangement uses TRBV29-1 and TRBJ2-1; 10 nucleotides agree with TRBD1. The CDR3 runs to 14 residues. Germline values: CDR1 SQVTM, CDR2 ANQGSEA. V was clipped by 4 bases and J by 10 bases; unmatched bases: 10. The CDR3 bases are TGCAGCGTTGGGTACGGGACAGGGGCAGGGGAGCAGTTCTTC. Translation gives CSVGYGTGAGEQFF.

This clonotype was seen a handful of times. This chain joins TRBV10-2 and TRBJ1-1; TRBD1 matches at 8 bases. The CDR3 runs 14 residues. V trimming: 5 bases; J trimming: 1 base; junction bases outside the gene matches: 3. Germline V gives CDR1 WSHSY, CDR2 SAAADI. CDR3 residues: CASSRQGRNTEAFF. CDR3 coding DNA: TGCGCCAGCAGTCGACAGGGGAGGAACACTGAAGCTTTCTTT.

The chain links TRBV29-1 to TRBJ1-1; D unclear. Deletions cut 5 bases from V and 4 bases from J, with 14 bases between. This CDR3 has 13 residues. Germline loops: CDR1 SQVTM, CDR2 ANQGSEA. CDR3: CSVSEASVTEAFF. The CDR3 nucleotides read TGCAGCGTTAGCGAGGCCTCCGTCACTGAAGCTTTCTTT.

This clonotype was counted only a few times. This rearrangement joins TRBV11-2 to TRBJ2-3; D not certain. The CDR3 runs 13 residues. Germline V gene data show CDR1 as SGHAT and CDR2 as FQNNGV. Trimming removed 3 bases from V and 4 bases from J, with 8 bases in between. The CDR3 is CASSFHLPDTQYF. In DNA, the CDR3 is TGTGCCAGCAGCTTCCATCTTCCAGATACGCAGTATTTT.

This chain uses TRBV6-2 or TRBV6-3 with TRBJ2-4; TRBD1 might be the D (5 bases). Germline CDR1 MNHEY, CDR2 SVGEGT. Deletions cut 0 bases from V and 7 bases from J, with 10 bases between. The CDR3 totals 14 residues. The CDR3 DNA sequence: TGTGCCAGCAGTTACTCAGGCAGGGCCAACATTCAGTACTTC. This encodes CASSYSGRANIQYF.

The chain couples TRBV20-1 to TRBJ2-7; D ambiguous. The CDR3 contains 12 residues. Germline V lookup: CDR1 DFQATT, CDR2 SNEGSKA (reference sequence). Trimming cost V 1 base and J 4 bases, with 8 bases left between them. Here the CDR3 DNA reads TGCAGTGCTAGAGCCCTAGAATACGAGCAGTACTTC. Its translation: CSARALEYEQYF.

The chain couples TRBV3-1 to TRBJ2-5; D unresolved. The CDR3 has 15 amino acids. Germline V gene data show CDR1 as LGHDT and CDR2 as YNNKEL (reference sequence). V was cut by 3 bases and J by 5 bases, with 16 bases left in between. The DNA of the CDR3 is TGTGCCAGCAGCCAGGCCTCCGCATCTCTTGAGACCCAGTACTTC. Its translation is CASSQASASLETQYF.

This chain uses TRBV3-1 with TRBJ1-1; 7 bases fit TRBD1. This CDR3 spans 13 amino acids. The germline V gene encodes CDR1 LGHDT and CDR2 YNNKEL (reference sequence). J was trimmed by 6 bases and V by 6 bases; bases with no gene match: 7. CDR3 sequence: CASSPDRLAEAFF. The CDR3, as DNA: TGTGCCAGCAGTCCGGACAGGCTTGCTGAAGCTTTCTTT. Filled out from reference TRBV3-1 and TRBJ1-1, the complete variable domain reads DTAVSQTPKYLVTQMGNDKSIKCEQNLGHDTMYWYKQDSKKFLKIMFSYNNKELIINETVPNRFSPKSPDKAHLNLHINSLELGDSAVYFCASSPDRLAEAFFGQGTRLTVV.

This clonotype came up a few times. This chain links TRBV4-3 with TRBJ2-1; D not certain. CDR1 is LGHNA, CDR2 YSLEER, per germline. The germline V and J ends were trimmed by 0 bases and 7 bases, with 10 bases remaining between them. The CDR3 has 14 residues. DNA for the CDR3: TGCGCCAGCAGCCAAGAGACCCCTGGGAATGAGCAGTTCTTC. Encoded protein: CASSQETPGNEQFF.

The table lists this clonotype with a few counts. This chain links TRBV20-1 with TRBJ2-3; no firm D call. Germline CDR1 reads DFQATT; CDR2 reads SNEGSKA (reference sequence). Trimming pared 5 bases from V and 4 bases from J, leaving 19 bases between. CDR3 length: 15 amino acids. CDR3 region: CSARPHLGSADTQYF. For the CDR3, the DNA is TGCAGTGCTCGCCCACATCTAGGCTCGGCAGATACGCAGTATTTT.

This clonotype came up many times. J is TRBJ2-7 and V is TRBV20-1; maybe TRBD2 (5 bases). CDR3 length: 14 residues. The V end lost 3 bases, the J end lost 4 bases, and 16 bases lay between the germline ends. Germline CDR1 reads DFQATT; CDR2 reads SNEGSKA (reference sequence). The CDR3 DNA is TGCAGTGCTAGGGACGGTTCGGAGGTATACGAGCAGTACTTC. Its translation: CSARDGSEVYEQYF.

CDR3 residues: CSASFGGRNSYEQYF. The DNA for the CDR3 is TGCAGTGCCTCCTTCGGGGGACGAAACTCCTACGAGCAGTACTTC. J is TRBJ2-7 and V is TRBV20-1; maybe TRBD2 (6 bases). The CDR3 is 15 amino acids. Trimming removed 6 bases from V and 0 bases from J, with 18 bases in between. The germline gives CDR1 DFQATT, CDR2 SNEGSKA (reference sequence).

A few counts support this clonotype. This rearrangement joins TRBV29-1 to TRBJ1-2; the match to TRBD1 covers 11 bases. There are 13 residues in the CDR3. V lost 5 bases, J lost 4 bases, and 3 bases stayed unmatched. Looked up from germline, CDR1 is SQVTM and CDR2 is ANQGSEA. The CDR3 reads CSVTGTGGYGYTF. CDR3 coding DNA: TGCAGCGTTACCGGGACAGGGGGCTATGGCTACACCTTC.

This chain uses TRBV4-1 with TRBJ1-2; maybe TRBD1 (5 bases). There are 17 residues in the CDR3. Trimming shortened V by 3 bases and J by 3 bases, and 20 bases separated the two germline ends. Germline V CDR1 and CDR2: MGHRA, YSYEKL. The DNA for the CDR3 is TGCGCCAGCAGCCACCTCTTGGGACGGGTTCCCGACTATGGCTACACCTTC. This gives the protein CASSHLLGRVPDYGYTF.

V usage is TRBV20-1 and J usage is TRBJ1-3; D gene uncertain. Per the germline V gene, CDR1 is DFQATT and CDR2 is SNEGSKA (reference sequence). The CDR3 length is 13 residues. The V end lost 1 base, the J end lost 2 bases, and 6 bases lay between the germline ends. The CDR3 DNA is TGCAGTGCTAGAGGTACAACTGGAAACACCATATATTTT. This gives the protein CSARGTTGNTIYF.

The chain couples TRBV3-1 to TRBJ2-7; maybe TRBD1 (5 bases). There are 12 residues in the CDR3. V was shortened by 8 bases and J by 2 bases, with 10 bases between the two germline ends. Germline V gene lookup returns CDR1 LGHDT and CDR2 YNNKEL (reference sequence). CDR3 amino acids: CASGHTTYEQYF. CDR3 DNA sequence: TGTGCCAGCGGACACACGACCTACGAGCAGTACTTC.

This clonotype has just a few counts. The chain carries TRBV20-1 and TRBJ2-5; D is possibly TRBD1 (6 bases). Trimming removed 5 bases from V and 3 bases from J, with 10 bases in between. The CDR3 consists of 12 residues. Germline V gives CDR1 DFQATT, CDR2 SNEGSKA (reference sequence). The CDR3 nucleotides read TGCAGTGCTTCAAGGACAGAAGAGACCCAGTACTTC. Translation: CSASRTEETQYF.

The V call is TRBV20-1, the J call TRBJ2-3; D gene ambiguous. Germline CDR1 reads DFQATT; CDR2 reads SNEGSKA (reference sequence). The V end lost 2 bases, the J end lost 1 base, and 7 bases lay between the germline ends. This CDR3 has 13 residues. The DNA for the CDR3 is TGCAGTGCTAGATCGGTGGGCACAGATACGCAGTATTTT. Translated, it gives CSARSVGTDTQYF.

This clonotype has a handful of counts. The chain recombines TRBV7-9 with TRBJ1-1; a possible D gene is TRBD1 (6 bases). Germline V gene data show CDR1 as SEHNR and CDR2 as FQNEAQ (reference sequence). This CDR3 comprises 13 residues. The V end lost 5 bases, the J end lost 4 bases, and 11 bases lay between the germline ends. CDR3 residues: CASSGPRGTEAFF. As DNA, the CDR3 is TGTGCCAGCAGCGGGCCCAGGGGCACTGAAGCTTTCTTT.

This clonotype turned up a few times. The chain has TRBV29-1 and TRBJ2-3; D remains ambiguous. With 0 bases removed from V and 1 base from J, the gap between germline ends came to 11 bases. The CDR3 extends over 15 amino acids. CDR1 and CDR2 from the germline V gene are SQVTM and ANQGSEA. CDR3: CSVEEGKDGTDTQYF. Written as DNA, the CDR3 is TGCAGCGTTGAAGAAGGAAAGGACGGCACAGATACGCAGTATTTT.

J is TRBJ2-1 and V is TRBV5-1; a weak D match, TRBD1 (6 bases). The CDR3 runs to 15 residues. The V and J ends lost 4 bases and 1 base respectively, with 12 bases between them. The germline gives CDR1 SGHRS, CDR2 YFSETQ. The CDR3 spells CASSPSDSSYNEQFF. The CDR3 nucleotides are TGCGCCAGCAGCCCTTCGGACAGTTCCTACAATGAGCAGTTCTTC.

The chain combines TRBV20-1 with TRBJ2-1; D is unresolved. The CDR3 covers 14 residues. In germline, CDR1 is DFQATT, CDR2 SNEGSKA (reference sequence). Between the trimmed V and J ends, which lost 3 bases and 6 bases, there was a span of 15 bases. The CDR3 region has the DNA TGCAGTGCTAGTACCCCGGTGGTCCCCAATGAGCAGTTCTTC. Translation: CSASTPVVPNEQFF.